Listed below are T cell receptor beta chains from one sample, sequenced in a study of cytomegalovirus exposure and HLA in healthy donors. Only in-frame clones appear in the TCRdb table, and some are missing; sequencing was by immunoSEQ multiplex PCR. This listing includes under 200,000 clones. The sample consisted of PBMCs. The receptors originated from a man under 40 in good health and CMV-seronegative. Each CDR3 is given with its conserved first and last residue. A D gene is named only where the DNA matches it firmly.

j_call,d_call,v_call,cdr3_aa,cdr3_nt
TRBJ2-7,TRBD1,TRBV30,CAWNPWDRMYEQYF,TGTGCCTGGAACCCTTGGGACAGGATGTACGAGCAGTACTTC
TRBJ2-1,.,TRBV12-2,CASRGVGTSAVNEQFF,TGTGCAAGTCGCGGAGTGGGGACTAGCGCAGTTAATGAGCAGTTCTTC
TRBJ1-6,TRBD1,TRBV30,CSLGPGGEGSPLHF,TGTTCTCTAGGACCAGGGGGCGAGGGTTCACCCCTCCACTTT
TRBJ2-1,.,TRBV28,CASSLAKLSSYNEQFF,TGTGCCAGCAGTTTAGCTAAGTTGAGCTCCTACAATGAGCAGTTCTTC
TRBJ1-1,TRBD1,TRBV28,CASSLSKTGGSFF,TGTGCCAGCAGTTTATCCAAGACAGGGGGATCTTTCTTT
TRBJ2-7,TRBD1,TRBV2,CASSVRGGNEQYF,TGTGCCAGCAGTGTACGAGGGGGCAACGAGCAGTACTTC
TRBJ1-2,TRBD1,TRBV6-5,CASSPPDRVVYGYTF,TGTGCCAGCAGTCCGCCGGACAGGGTGGTTTATGGCTACACCTTC
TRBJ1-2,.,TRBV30,CAWSLQSDTVSYTF,TGTGCCTGGAGCCTACAGTCTGATACGGTGAGCTACACCTTC
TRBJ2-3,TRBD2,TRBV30,CAWTRLAGAMQYF,TGTGCCTGGACGAGACTAGCGGGAGCGATGCAGTATTTT
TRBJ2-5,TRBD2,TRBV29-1,CSVASGRAGETQYF,TGCAGCGTGGCTAGCGGGAGGGCCGGAGAGACCCAGTACTTC
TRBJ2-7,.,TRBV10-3,CAISPREGQGSTCEQYF,TGTGCCATCAGTCCGAGGGAGGGTCAGGGGTCCACCTGCGAGCAGTACTTC
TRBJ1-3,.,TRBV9,CASSPPQGPGNTIYF,TGTGCCAGCAGCCCCCCCCAGGGGCCTGGAAACACCATATATTTT
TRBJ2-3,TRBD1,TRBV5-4,CASSDPGQGATDTQYF,TGTGCCAGCAGCGATCCGGGACAGGGGGCCACAGATACGCAGTATTTT
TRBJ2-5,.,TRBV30,CAWNRGAGQETQYF,TGTGCCTGGAACCGGGGGGCGGGCCAAGAGACCCAGTACTTC
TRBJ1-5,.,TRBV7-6,CASSLVENQPQHF,TGTGCCAGCAGCTTAGTTGAGAATCAGCCCCAGCATTTT
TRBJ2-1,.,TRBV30,CASTFEGGEGEQFF,TGTGCCTCTACCTTTGAGGGGGGGGAGGGTGAGCAGTTCTTC
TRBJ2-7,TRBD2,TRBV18,CASSPPSGLYEQYF,TGTGCCAGCTCACCCCCTAGCGGGCTTTACGAGCAGTACTTC
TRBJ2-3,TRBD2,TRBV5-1,CASSPQPGLGADTQYF,TGCGCCAGCAGCCCACAACCGGGACTAGGGGCAGATACGCAGTATTTT
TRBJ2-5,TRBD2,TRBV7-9,CASSFDSGGQETQYF,TGTGCCAGCAGCTTCGATAGCGGGGGGCAGGAGACCCAGTACTTC
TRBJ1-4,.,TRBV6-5,CASSYYADRRYEKLFF,TGTGCCAGCAGTTACTACGCAGACAGGCGCTATGAAAAACTGTTTTTT
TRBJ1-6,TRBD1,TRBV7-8,CASSSGQGGSPLHF,TGTGCCAGCAGCTCAGGACAGGGCGGCTCACCCCTCCACTTT
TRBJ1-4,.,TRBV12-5,CASGTDKGSEKLFF,TGTGCTAGTGGTACGGACAAAGGCAGTGAAAAACTGTTTTTT
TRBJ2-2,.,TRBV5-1,CASSLWDRGSGSADTGELFF,TGCGCCAGCAGCTTGTGGGACAGGGGTAGCGGGAGCGCTGACACCGGGGAGCTGTTTTTT
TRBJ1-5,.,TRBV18,CASSPPSGYSNQPQHF,TGTGCCAGCTCACCTCCTTCGGGATATAGCAATCAGCCCCAGCATTTT
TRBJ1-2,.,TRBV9,CASSAGGQGYGYTF,TGTGCCAGCAGCGCGGGGGGGCAGGGCTATGGCTACACCTTC
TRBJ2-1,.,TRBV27,CASSLSSPSSYNEQFF,TGTGCCAGCAGTTTATCAAGTCCCAGCTCCTACAATGAGCAGTTCTTC
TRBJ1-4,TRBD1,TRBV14,CASSPTQGSSRNEKLFF,TGTGCCAGCAGCCCGACACAGGGGTCTTCTCGGAATGAAAAACTGTTTTTT
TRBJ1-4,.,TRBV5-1,CASSPRGRGEKLFF,TGCGCCAGCAGCCCGCGGGGTCGGGGCGAAAAACTGTTTTTT
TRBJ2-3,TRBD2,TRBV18,CASSPPGLAGGSDTQYF,TGTGCCAGCTCACCACCGGGACTAGCGGGGGGGTCAGATACGCAGTATTTT
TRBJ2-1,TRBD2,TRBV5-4,CASEGGGASYNEQFF,TGTGCCAGCGAGGGCGGGGGGGCATCCTACAATGAGCAGTTCTTC
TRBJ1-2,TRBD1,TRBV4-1,CASSPGNRGRSYGYTF,TGCGCCAGCAGCCCCGGAAACAGGGGGAGGTCCTATGGCTACACCTTC
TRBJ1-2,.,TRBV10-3,CAIREGQTANYGYTF,TGTGCCATCAGAGAGGGGCAGACAGCTAACTATGGCTACACCTTC
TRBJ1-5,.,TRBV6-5,CASRTGLNQPQHF,TGTGCCAGCAGAACAGGGTTAAATCAGCCCCAGCATTTT
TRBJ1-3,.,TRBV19,CASSIGGRSRNTIYF,TGTGCCAGTAGTATAGGAGGCCGCTCGAGAAACACCATATATTTT
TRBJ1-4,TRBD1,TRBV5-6,CASSTGTGVREKLFF,TGTGCCAGCAGCACTGGGACAGGGGTGCGGGAAAAACTGTTTTTT
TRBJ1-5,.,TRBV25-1,CASSLPHSSQPQHF,TGTGCCAGCTCCCTCCCCCACTCCTCTCAGCCCCAGCATTTT
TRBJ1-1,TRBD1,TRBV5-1,CASSSGQGNTEAFF,TGCGCCAGCAGCTCCGGACAGGGGAACACTGAAGCTTTCTTT
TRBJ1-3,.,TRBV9,CASSLMEGSSRNTIYF,TGTGCCAGCAGCCTCATGGAGGGCTCCTCACGAAACACCATATATTTT
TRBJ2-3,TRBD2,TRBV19,CASRAGGVDTQYF,TGTGCCAGTAGAGCGGGAGGAGTAGATACGCAGTATTTT
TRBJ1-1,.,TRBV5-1,CASIRDYRVGNTEAFF,TGCGCCAGCATCAGGGACTACAGGGTGGGGAACACTGAAGCTTTCTTT
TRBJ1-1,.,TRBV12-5,CASRENTEAFF,TGTGCTAGTCGGGAGAACACTGAAGCTTTCTTT
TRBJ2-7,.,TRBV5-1,CASSLRLGLRGSHTYEQYF,TGCGCCAGCAGCCTGCGACTGGGTCTAAGGGGGAGCCATACCTACGAGCAGTACTTC
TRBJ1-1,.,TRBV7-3,CASSLTGKGSTEAFF,TGTGCCAGCAGCTTAACCGGGAAAGGGAGCACTGAAGCTTTCTTT
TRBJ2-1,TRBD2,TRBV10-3,CAISAGLATGNEQFF,TGTGCCATCTCCGCGGGACTAGCGACAGGTAATGAGCAGTTCTTC
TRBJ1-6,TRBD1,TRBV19,CASSILRQGGDSPLHF,TGTGCCAGTAGTATTTTACGACAGGGTGGCGATTCACCCCTCCACTTT
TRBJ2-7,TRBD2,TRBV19,CASRPSGRPYEQYF,TGTGCCAGTAGGCCGAGCGGGAGGCCTTACGAGCAGTACTTC
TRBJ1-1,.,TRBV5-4,CASSPLPGSNGGEAFF,TGTGCCAGCAGCCCTCTCCCGGGCTCCAATGGGGGCGAAGCTTTCTTT
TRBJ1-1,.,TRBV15,CATSTRPRTDLNMNTEAFF,TGTGCCACCAGCACGCGACCGCGTACGGACTTAAACATGAACACTGAAGCTTTCTTT
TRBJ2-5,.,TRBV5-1,CASSLVSGGSGETRYF,TGCGCCAGCAGCTTGGTATCAGGTGGGAGTGGGGAGACCCGGTACTTC
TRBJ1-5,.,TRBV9,CASSVGGREYQPQHF,TGTGCCAGCAGCGTAGGCGGACGGGAATATCAGCCCCAGCATTTT
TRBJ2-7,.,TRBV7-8,CASSLGWKASRKIRGEQYF,TGTGCCAGCAGCTTAGGATGGAAGGCTAGCAGGAAAATAAGGGGGGAGCAGTACTTC